This TCR beta chain was captured by sequencing in a study of OX40 agonist ivuxolimab in advanced cancers. Study background: Among those enrolled, mean age was 60 years (range about 23 to 79) and about 81% were male.

Sequencing used immunoSEQ multiplex PCR; TCRdb keeps in-frame clones, though not all of them. There are roughly 98,000 clones in the sample; about 79% occur only once, and roughly 1.5% lies in the top ten. The CDR3 length is 12 residues. CDR1 and CDR2 from the germline V gene are SQVTM and ANQGSEA. Trimming cost V 6 bases and J 7 bases, with 14 bases left between them. The rearrangement uses TRBV29-1 and TRBJ2-3; D is unclear. Sequencing used CD4+ or CD8+ T cells sorted from blood, obtained in a trial of the OX40 agonist ivuxolimab. This sequence originates from an adult with an advanced solid tumor such as melanoma, head and neck, liver or kidney cancer. In DNA, the CDR3 is TGCAGCGTCGCCCTCCGTCTAAATACGCAGTATTTT. Its translation is CSVALRLNTQYF.